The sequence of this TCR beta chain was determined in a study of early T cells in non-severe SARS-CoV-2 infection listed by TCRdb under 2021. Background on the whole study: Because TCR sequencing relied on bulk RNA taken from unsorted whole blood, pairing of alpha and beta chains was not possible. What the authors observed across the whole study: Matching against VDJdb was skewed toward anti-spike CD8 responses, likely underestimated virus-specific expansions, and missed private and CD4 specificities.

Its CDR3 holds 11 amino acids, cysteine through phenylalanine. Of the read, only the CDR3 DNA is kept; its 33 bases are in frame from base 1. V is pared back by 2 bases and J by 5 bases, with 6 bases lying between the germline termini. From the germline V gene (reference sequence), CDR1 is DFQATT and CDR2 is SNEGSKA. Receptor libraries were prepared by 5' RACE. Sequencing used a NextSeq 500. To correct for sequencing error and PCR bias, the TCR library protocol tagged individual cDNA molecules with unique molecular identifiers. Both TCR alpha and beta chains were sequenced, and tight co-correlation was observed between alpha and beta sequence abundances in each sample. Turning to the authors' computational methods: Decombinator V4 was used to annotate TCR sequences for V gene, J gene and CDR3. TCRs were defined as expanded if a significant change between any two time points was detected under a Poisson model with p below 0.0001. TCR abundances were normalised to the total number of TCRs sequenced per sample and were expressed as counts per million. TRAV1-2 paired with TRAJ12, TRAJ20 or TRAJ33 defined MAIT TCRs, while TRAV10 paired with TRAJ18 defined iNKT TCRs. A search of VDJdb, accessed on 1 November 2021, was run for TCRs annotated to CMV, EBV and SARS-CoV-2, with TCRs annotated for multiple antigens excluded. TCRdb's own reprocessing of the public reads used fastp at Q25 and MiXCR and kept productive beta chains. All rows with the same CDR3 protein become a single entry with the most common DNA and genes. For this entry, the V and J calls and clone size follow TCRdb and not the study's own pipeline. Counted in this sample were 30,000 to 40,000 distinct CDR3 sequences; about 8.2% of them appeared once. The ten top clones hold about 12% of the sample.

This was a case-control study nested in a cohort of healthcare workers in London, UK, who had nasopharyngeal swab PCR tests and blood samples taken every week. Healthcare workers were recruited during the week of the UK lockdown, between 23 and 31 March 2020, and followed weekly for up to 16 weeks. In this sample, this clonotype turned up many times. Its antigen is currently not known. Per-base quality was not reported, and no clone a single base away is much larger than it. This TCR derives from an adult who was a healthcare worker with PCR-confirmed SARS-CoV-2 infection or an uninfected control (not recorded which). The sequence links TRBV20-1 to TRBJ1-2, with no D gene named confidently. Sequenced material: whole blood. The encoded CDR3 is CSARNDYGYTF. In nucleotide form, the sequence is TGCAGTGCTAGAAACGATTATGGCTACACCTTC.